A single sample is the source of the 25 T cell receptor beta chains below, sequenced in a study of T-cell reconstitution after alpha-beta-depleted transplantation in children. The library targeted TCRbeta and was prepared with unique molecular identifiers. TCRdb ran MiXCR on the PCR reads and lists one entry per CDR3 protein. The table records around 300,000 distinct CDR3 sequences, 10% of them present only once. This sample comprised PBMCs, obtained before TCRalphabeta/CD19-depleted stem cell transplant. All receptors come from a boy under two years old with acute myeloid leukemia, due to receive a stem cell transplant.

CDR3 loop: CASSPGTGLGVTEQFF. CDR3 coding DNA: TGTGCCAGCAGTCCGGGGACAGGTCTAGGGGTCACTGAGCAGTTCTTC. The gene calls are TRBV12-3 or TRBV12-4 and TRBJ2-1; 8 nucleotides line up with TRBD1. Trimming removed 5 bases from V and 9 bases from J; junction bases left unmatched: 15. The CDR3 totals 16 residues.

In this sample, this clonotype turned up many times. The CDR3 DNA reads TGTGCCAGCAGTCCCGGCATCTACGAGCAGTACTTC. It translates to CASSPGIYEQYF. The rearrangement uses TRBV6-5 and TRBJ2-7; D unresolved. Germline V gene data show CDR1 as MNHEY and CDR2 as SVGAGI. V was shortened by 5 bases and J by 3 bases, with 8 bases between the two germline ends. The CDR3 spans 12 residues.

V and J are TRBV14 and TRBJ1-6; D remains ambiguous. CDR1 is SGHDN, CDR2 FVKESK, per germline. This CDR3 region has 12 residues. V was clipped by 1 base and J by 13 bases, with 8 bases between them. The CDR3 here is CASSQGLSPLHF. CDR3 in DNA: TGTGCCAGCAGCCAAGGTCTGAGTCCCCTCCACTTT.

This clonotype was recorded many times. The rearrangement links TRBV7-9 to TRBJ2-1, with D unclear. V was clipped by 7 bases and J by 6 bases, with 7 bases between them. This CDR3 region has 11 residues. The germline V gene has CDR1 SEHNR and CDR2 FQNEAQ (reference sequence). The CDR3 DNA sequence: TGTGCCAGCACCCCGCCCAATGAGCAGTTCTTC. Protein product: CASTPPNEQFF.

The V gene is TRBV7-2, the J gene TRBJ2-5, with TRBD2 identical over 11 bases. In germline, CDR1 is SGHTA, CDR2 FQGNSA. Losses at the gene ends were 5 bases for V and 2 bases for J; bases not matched to a gene: 4. This CDR3 has 15 residues. CDR3 nucleotides: TGTGCCAGCAGCCTGACTAGCGGGACGCAAGAGACCCAGTACTTC. Amino acid sequence: CASSLTSGTQETQYF.

This clonotype was detected many times. J is TRBJ2-1 and V is TRBV12-3 or TRBV12-4; a possible D gene is TRBD2 (5 bases). V lost 6 bases to trimming and J lost 7 bases, with 19 bases between them. The CDR3 totals 15 residues. CDR3 protein: CASRIDWPRRNEQFF. DNA of the CDR3: TGTGCCAGCAGGATTGACTGGCCCAGGAGGAATGAGCAGTTCTTC.

Many counts were recorded for this clonotype. This chain uses TRBV29-1 with TRBJ1-2, with 8 bases matching TRBD1. The trim removed 1 base at V and 2 bases at J, leaving 9 bases unmatched. Germline V gene lookup returns CDR1 SQVTM and CDR2 ANQGSEA. The CDR3 has 16 residues. The CDR3, as DNA: TGCAGCGTTGAAGTAGCCGGGACAGGCTTAAACTATGGCTACACCTTC. This gives the protein CSVEVAGTGLNYGYTF. Full variable domain (missing parts from reference TRBV29-1 and TRBJ1-2): SAVISQKPSRDICQRGTSLTIQCQVDSQVTMMFWYRQQPGQSLTLIATANQGSEATYESGFVIDKFPISRPNLTFSTLTVSNMSPEDSSIYLCSVEVAGTGLNYGYTFGSGTRLTVV.

Notes on this clonotype: This could be a read error, since a much larger clone is one nucleotide away. The CDR3 bases are TGTGCCATCAGTGAGTCATGGACTAACGCGGATACGCAGTATTTT. It codes for CAISESWTNADTQYF. The chain uses TRBV10-3 and TRBJ2-3; D may be TRBD2 (6 bases). The CDR3 consists of 15 residues. The V end lost 0 bases, the J end lost 6 bases, and 13 bases lay between the germline ends. Germline V lookup: CDR1 ENHRY, CDR2 SYGVKD.

The chain recombines TRBV20-1 with TRBJ2-7; 8 bases are a match to TRBD1. V was pared by 0 bases and J by 2 bases, with 9 bases of the junction left unmatched. This CDR3 comprises 16 residues. The germline V gene has CDR1 DFQATT and CDR2 SNEGSKA (reference sequence). CDR3 protein: CSARDPTGVVTYEQYF. DNA of the CDR3: TGCAGTGCTAGAGATCCGACAGGGGTCGTCACCTACGAGCAGTACTTC.

This clonotype was recorded many times. This chain links TRBV12-3 or TRBV12-4 with TRBJ2-5, with 14 bases matching TRBD2. This CDR3 contains 16 residues. Trimming at V came to 7 bases and at J to 2 bases, leaving 6 bases not matched to a gene. The CDR3 is CASMGLAGALQETQYF. The CDR3 DNA sequence: TGTGCCAGCATGGGACTAGCGGGAGCCCTTCAAGAGACCCAGTACTTC.

J is TRBJ2-7 and V is TRBV12-3 or TRBV12-4, with 15 bases lining up with TRBD2. This CDR3 spans 17 amino acids. V lost 5 bases, J lost 1 base, and 6 bases stayed unmatched. The CDR3 DNA sequence: TGTGCCAGCAGTCCCGGGACTAGCGGGAGGCGGTCCTACGAGCAGTACTTC. As protein: CASSPGTSGRRSYEQYF.

The V gene is TRBV6-5, the J gene TRBJ2-1; 8 bases align to TRBD2. Per the germline V gene, CDR1 is MNHEY and CDR2 is SVGAGI. Trimming removed 1 base from V and 5 bases from J; junction bases left unmatched: 4. This CDR3 is built from 15 residues. The CDR3 coding sequence is TGTGCCAGCAGTTACTTGAGCGGGGGCCACAATGAGCAGTTCTTC. Protein: CASSYLSGGHNEQFF.

This clonotype was detected many times. J is TRBJ2-6 and V is TRBV10-3; D unresolved. Trimming shortened V by 2 bases and J by 0 bases, and 2 bases separated the two germline ends. Germline V gives CDR1 ENHRY, CDR2 SYGVKD. The CDR3 has 14 residues. CDR3 sequence: CAISENSGANVLTF. In DNA, the CDR3 is TGTGCCATCAGTGAGAACTCTGGGGCCAACGTCCTGACTTTC.

This clonotype was picked up a small number of times. V and J are TRBV15 and TRBJ2-7; D is unresolved. Trimming took 3 bases from V and 3 from J, leaving 9 bases between them. Germline lookup yields CDR1 LNHNV and CDR2 YYDKDF (reference sequence). CDR3 length: 13 amino acids. CDR3 nucleotides: TGTGCCACCAGCAGCACAACCTTCTACGAGCAGTACTTC. This gives the protein CATSSTTFYEQYF.

The table lists this clonotype with many counts. V is TRBV2 and J is TRBJ1-1; 8 bases match TRBD1. Germline lookup yields CDR1 SNHLY and CDR2 FYNNEI. The CDR3 totals 14 residues. Trimming took 5 bases from V and 0 from J; bases not matched to a gene: 2. The CDR3 protein is CASSRDRLNTEAFF. DNA of the CDR3: TGTGCCAGCAGTAGGGACAGGCTGAACACTGAAGCTTTCTTT.

This clonotype was recorded many times. V and J are TRBV4-3 and TRBJ2-1, with D possibly matching TRBD2 (6 bases). With 0 bases removed from V and 9 bases from J, the gap between germline ends came to 21 bases. The CDR3 spans 17 residues. Germline lookup yields CDR1 LGHNA and CDR2 YSLEER. The CDR3 bases are TGCGCCAGCAGCCAAGATTTAAAACGGGCGGGAAGGTCTGAGCAGTTCTTC. This encodes CASSQDLKRAGRSEQFF.

Ten or more counts support this clonotype. V gene TRBV7-9 combines with J gene TRBJ2-5; D possibly matches TRBD1 or TRBD2 (5 bases each). The germline V gene encodes CDR1 SEHNR and CDR2 FQNEAQ (reference sequence). The CDR3 spans 14 residues. The V gene lost 2 bases and the J gene lost 5 bases, with 12 bases spanning the gap. As DNA, the CDR3 is TGTGCCAGCAGCTTATCGGGGCGCGAGGAGACCCAGTACTTC. It specifies CASSLSGREETQYF. The whole variable domain, filled in from reference TRBV7-9 and TRBJ2-5, reads DTGVSQNPRHKITKRGQNVTFRCDPISEHNRLYWYRQTLGQGPEFLTYFQNEAQLEKSRLLSDRFSAERPKGSFSTLEIQRTEQGDSAMYLCASSLSGREETQYFGPGTRLLVL.

This clonotype turned up a few times. The chain links TRBV11-1 to TRBJ2-7; D is possibly TRBD1 (6 bases). The CDR3 length is 13 residues. Trimming cost V 3 bases and J 2 bases, with 8 bases left between them. In germline, CDR1 is SGHAT, CDR2 FQDESV (reference sequence). The CDR3, as DNA: TGTGCCAGCAGCTTCGACAGGACCTACGAGCAGTACTTC. Translation: CASSFDRTYEQYF.

The chain is built from TRBV7-2 and TRBJ2-5; TRBD2 aligns across 8 bases. From germline, CDR1 is SGHTA and CDR2 FQGNSA. The CDR3 extends over 15 amino acids. Trimming removed 2 bases from V and 5 bases from J; junction bases left unmatched: 7. CDR3 DNA sequence: TGTGCCAGCAGCTTAACCGGGGGGGCAGCGGAGACCCAGTACTTC. Translation gives CASSLTGGAAETQYF.

This clonotype was picked up many times. The chain joins TRBV2 to TRBJ2-3, with D unresolved. With 7 bases removed from V and 1 base from J, the gap between germline ends came to 12 bases. The CDR3 is 14 amino acids. Germline V gene sequence: CDR1 SNHLY, CDR2 FYNNEI. The CDR3 protein is CASTLSWGTDTQYF. As DNA, the CDR3 is TGTGCCAGCACTCTTTCGTGGGGCACAGATACGCAGTATTTT.

This clonotype has ten or more counts. The chain is built from TRBV5-8 and TRBJ2-2; D possibly corresponds to TRBD1 (7 bases). V shed 9 bases and J shed 2 bases, with 20 bases lying between them. The CDR3 is 16 residues long. The V gene's germline CDR1 is SGHTS and CDR2 YDEGEE. CDR3 region: CATLEGASPNTGELFF. The CDR3 nucleotides are TGTGCCACGCTGGAGGGGGCCTCTCCCAACACCGGGGAGCTGTTTTTT.

This clonotype was recorded at least ten times. This rearrangement joins TRBV3-1 to TRBJ2-7; 9 bases align to TRBD1. The V and J ends lost 4 bases and 7 bases, in that order; junction bases with no gene match: 5. The germline V gene encodes CDR1 LGHDT and CDR2 YNNKEL (reference sequence). The CDR3 consists of 13 residues. The CDR3 loop is CASSLWTGVEQYF. As DNA, the CDR3 is TGTGCCAGCAGCCTCTGGACAGGGGTAGAGCAGTACTTC.

This clonotype was seen ten or more times. This sequence joins TRBV20-1 and TRBJ1-4; 9 positions match TRBD1. CDR3 length: 17 amino acids. Germline CDR1 is DFQATT and CDR2 is SNEGSKA (reference sequence). With V trimmed by 1 base and J by 0 bases, 6 bases remained unmatched. CDR3 in DNA: TGCAGTGCTAGAGGGACAGGGGTTTCTGCAACTAATGAAAAACTGTTTTTT. It specifies CSARGTGVSATNEKLFF.

This clonotype has at least ten counts. The CDR3 reads CASSPRSGATYEQYF. Here the CDR3 DNA reads TGCGCCAGCAGCCCCCGTAGCGGGGCCACCTACGAGCAGTACTTC. The chain uses TRBV5-1 and TRBJ2-7; 8 bases line up with TRBD2. J was trimmed by 2 bases and V by 4 bases; bases with no gene match: 8. The CDR3 contains 15 residues. Per germline, CDR1 SGHRS and CDR2 YFSETQ.

The chain employs TRBV5-6 and TRBJ2-7, with D perhaps TRBD2 (6 bases). Between the trimmed V and J ends, which lost 2 bases and 3 bases, there was a span of 18 bases. Germline CDR1 SGHDT, CDR2 YYEEEE. The CDR3 runs to 16 residues. CDR3 residues: CASSFRSREGSYEQYF. The CDR3 nucleotides are TGTGCCAGCAGCTTTCGGTCGCGGGAAGGGAGCTACGAGCAGTACTTC.